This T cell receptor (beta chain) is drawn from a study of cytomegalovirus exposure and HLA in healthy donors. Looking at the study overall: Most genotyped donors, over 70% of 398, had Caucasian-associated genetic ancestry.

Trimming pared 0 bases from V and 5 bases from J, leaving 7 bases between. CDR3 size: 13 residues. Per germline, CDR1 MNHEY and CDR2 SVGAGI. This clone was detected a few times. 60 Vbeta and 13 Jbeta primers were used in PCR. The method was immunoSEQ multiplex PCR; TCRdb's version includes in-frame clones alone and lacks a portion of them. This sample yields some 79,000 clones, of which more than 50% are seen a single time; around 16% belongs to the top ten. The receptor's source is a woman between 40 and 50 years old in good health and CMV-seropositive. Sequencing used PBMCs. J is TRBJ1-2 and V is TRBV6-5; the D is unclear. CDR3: CASSYSRGYGYTF. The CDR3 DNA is TGTGCCAGCAGTTACTCGCGGGGATATGGCTACACCTTC.